This T cell receptor (beta chain) emerged from a study of blood T cell repertoires in COVID-19. Study overall: Researchers got acute and convalescent COVID-19 samples from the United States, Italy and Spain. T cells, B-cell-depleted T cells, or PBMCs provided the cDNA or gDNA that served as material.

V trimming: 2 bases; J trimming: 6 bases; junction bases outside the gene matches: 9. Looked up from germline, CDR1 is SGHNT and CDR2 is YYREEE (reference sequence). The CDR3 covers 15 residues. In the original workflow: Estimated nucleated cell counts came from reference gene primer amplification. Data came from immunoSEQ multiplex PCR; TCRdb stores just in-frame clones and leaves some out. D and trimming were read from the DNA, whereas the V and J calls and clone size are those reported in that table. The sample includes over 300,000 clones, 89% of them seen just once. The chain combines TRBV5-4 with TRBJ2-3, with 7 bases that match TRBD2. The TCR sequence derives from a man in his forties with acute or convalescent COVID-19. Sequencing was done on a sample of peripheral blood. The chain's CDR3 is CASSFIAGSPDTQYF. As DNA, the CDR3 is TGTGCCAGCAGCTTTATAGCGGGCTCGCCGGATACGCAGTATTTT.